This T cell receptor (beta chain) was captured in a study of radiotherapy plus CTLA-4 blockade in lung cancer. On the study more broadly: Disease control reached more than 25%, with objective responses in around 20%. General study results and limits: Following radiotherapy plus ipilimumab, tumor-derived TCR clones expanded in the blood. The best predictor of response was reported to be early blood T cell clone dynamics, with interferon-beta.

The repertoire was sequenced with immunoSEQ multiplex PCR; TCRdb's copy has only in-frame clones and lacks some. The sample contains about 19,000 clones, 86% of which appear only once. Comment on this clone: Its antigen is unidentified.

Focal radiation and CTLA-4 blockade (ipilimumab) were tested in chemo-refractory metastatic non-small-cell lung cancer patients. The TCR comes from a human donor with non-small cell lung cancer whose response to radiotherapy plus ipilimumab could not be evaluated. The sample here was peripheral blood, taken from a patient treated with radiotherapy plus ipilimumab.

The CDR3 here is CATSSWLAGDGNEQFF. The CDR3 region has the DNA TGTGCCACTTCGAGTTGGCTAGCGGGAGACGGTAATGAGCAGTTCTTC. The chain has TRBV28 and TRBJ2-1; 10 bases match TRBD2. This CDR3 has 16 amino acids. CDR1 is MDHEN and CDR2 is SYDVKM in the germline V gene. The J segment lost 7 bases and the V segment lost 10 bases, leaving 16 bases of the junction unmatched.